This T cell receptor (beta chain) derives from a study of blood T cell repertoires in COVID-19. Study at large: The United States, Italy and Spain supplied acute and convalescent COVID-19 samples. Sample material is recorded as cDNA or gDNA derived from T cells, B-cell-depleted T cells, or PBMCs.

As originally analysed: Amplified reference gene primers provided the basis for estimating nucleated cell counts. TCRdb's copy holds only in-frame clones and misses some; the assay was immunoSEQ multiplex PCR. V and J calls plus clone size are reproduced from that table; the DNA served to infer D and trimming. The table records around 100,000 clones, 80% to 90% of them present only once. Sequencing was done on a sample of peripheral blood. This TCR was recovered from a man older than 75 with acute or convalescent COVID-19.

CDR3 DNA sequence: TGCGCCAGCAGCCACACCGGGGGTGGGGAGCAGTACTTC. This sequence encodes CASSHTGGGEQYF. The chain has TRBV23-1 and TRBJ2-7; a possible D gene is TRBD2 (6 bases). TRBV23-1 counts as an open reading frame of uncertain function. This CDR3 comprises 13 residues. V was cut by 6 bases and J by 7 bases, with 16 bases left in between.